This T cell receptor beta chain came from a study of identical twins. This clonotype showed up just a few times. Its antigen is unknown. TCRdb passed the 5' RACE reads through MiXCR, listing each CDR3 protein once. The table has some 630,000 distinct CDR3 sequences, around 7.5% seen once. Regarding the study as a whole: Findings came from cross-sectional statistics, without long-term follow-up of donors.

Another study also made use of these data, one on yellow fever vaccine responses in identical twins.

This TCR was recovered from a woman between 18 and 30 years old in good health. Sequences were obtained from PBMCs.

The CDR3, as DNA: TGTGCCAGCAGCCAAGTACAGGGCGATGAAGCTTTCTTT. Protein sequence: CASSQVQGDEAFF. The chain employs TRBV3-1 and TRBJ1-1, with D tentatively TRBD1 (6 bases). The CDR3 has 13 residues. Germline V CDR1 and CDR2: LGHDT, YNNKEL (reference sequence). Trimming took 1 base from V and 7 from J, leaving 10 bases between them.